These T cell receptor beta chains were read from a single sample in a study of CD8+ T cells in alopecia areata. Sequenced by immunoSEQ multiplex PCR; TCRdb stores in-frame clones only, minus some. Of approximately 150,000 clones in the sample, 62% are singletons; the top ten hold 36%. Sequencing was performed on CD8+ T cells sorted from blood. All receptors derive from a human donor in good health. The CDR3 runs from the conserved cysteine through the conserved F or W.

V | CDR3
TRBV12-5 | CASSTGTARGETQYF
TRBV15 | CATSLLAGVPYNEQFF
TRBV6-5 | CASSYPGGEQFF
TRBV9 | CASSALGSSYEQYF
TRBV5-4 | CASSLEGLMNTEAFF
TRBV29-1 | CSLWETGRTEAFF
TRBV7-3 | CASSQGLAGYEQYF
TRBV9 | CASTRLSASTDTQYF
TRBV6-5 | CASSPVGATETQYF
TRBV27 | CASSPGVTGELFF
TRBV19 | CASSLGLYTEAFF
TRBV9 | CASSTSRGEQYF
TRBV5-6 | CASSLWGGSVEQYF
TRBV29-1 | CSVWQNTGELFF
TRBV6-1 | CASSTGGGGSETQYF
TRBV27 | CASSHRGTGELFF
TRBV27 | CASSWGGNYEQYF
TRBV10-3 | CAIMGGSGTDTQYF
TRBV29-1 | CSVETRDEGYTF
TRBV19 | CASSRGGGDQNYGYTF
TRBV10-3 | CAIRVRTSGWDTGELFF
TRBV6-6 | CASSWGQSNQPQHF
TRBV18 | CASSPRRAGYGYTF
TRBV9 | CASSAAVGHSYEQYF
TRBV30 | CASSLGRETQYF
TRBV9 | CASSVALSPNAEAFF
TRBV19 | CASSIVLLTGRNGELFF
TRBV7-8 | CASSPFKGSLNNEQFF
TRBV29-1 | CSVKGYRGLRETQYF
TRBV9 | CASSVGMGYQREQFF
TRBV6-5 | CASSYSSGANVLTF
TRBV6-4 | CASSDSTATGELFF
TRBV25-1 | CASRSGANVLTF
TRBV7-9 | CASTQETQYF
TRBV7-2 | CASSPHRGSRNEQYF
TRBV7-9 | CASSLLDGSSYEQYF
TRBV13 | CASSDGTAGRELFF
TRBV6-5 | CASSPTRGTQYF
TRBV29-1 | CSVVTDSSRAEKLFF
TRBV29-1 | CSVEVGAPGRAGELFF
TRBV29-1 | CSVGGTQQFF
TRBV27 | CASSETSGSFDEQFF
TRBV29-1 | CSAGLAGLYNEQFF
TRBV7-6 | CASSPGYRVPDTQYF
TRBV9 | CASSVDLAGGNEQFF
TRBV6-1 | CASSDRVGSPYEQYF
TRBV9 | CASSPQGGTITYEQYF
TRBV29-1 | CSVDSAGEQYF
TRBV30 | CACLPGDRRETQYF
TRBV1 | CTSSHTIIAGEVNEQFF
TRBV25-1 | CASSVSLDRGRHTEAFF
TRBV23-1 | CASSHPRPGVADTQYF
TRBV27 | CASSLFGSDNEQFF
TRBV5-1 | CASSAASGSSYEQYF
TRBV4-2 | CASRPTDYSNQPQHF